The sequence of this T cell receptor beta chain was determined in a study of blood T cells in healthy people across ages. Together with a sample-barcoded 5' primer, a J-beta primer mix was included in a second PCR lasting roughly 6 to 12 cycles. Sequencing recovered at least 2.5 million CDR3-containing paired-end reads from each sample. In TCRdb, the 5' RACE reads were re-called with MiXCR into one record per CDR3 protein. Here the sample spans approximately 810,000 distinct CDR3 sequences, around 30% being singletons. The germline gives CDR1 DFQATT, CDR2 SNEGSKA (reference sequence). J lost 5 bases, V lost 5 bases, and 13 bases had no gene match. The CDR3 runs to 15 residues.

The chain is built from TRBV20-1 and TRBJ2-3, with TRBD2 identical over 7 bases. The receptor was derived from a woman older than 75 in good health. The sequencing input was blood. CDR3 bases: TGCAGTGCTCTGACTATAGCGGGTAATGGAGATACGCAGTATTTT. Amino acids: CSALTIAGNGDTQYF.